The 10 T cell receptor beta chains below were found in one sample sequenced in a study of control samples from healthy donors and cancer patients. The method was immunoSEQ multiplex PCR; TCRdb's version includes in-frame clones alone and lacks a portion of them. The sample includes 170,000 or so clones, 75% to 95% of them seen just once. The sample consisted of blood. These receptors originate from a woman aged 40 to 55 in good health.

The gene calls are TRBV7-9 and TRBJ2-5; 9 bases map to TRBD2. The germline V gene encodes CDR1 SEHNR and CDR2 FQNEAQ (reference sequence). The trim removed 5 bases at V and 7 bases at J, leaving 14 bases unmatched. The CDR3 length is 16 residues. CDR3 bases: TGTGCCAGCAGCCCACAAATAGCGGGGGACCGGGGGACCCAGTACTTC. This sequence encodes CASSPQIAGDRGTQYF.

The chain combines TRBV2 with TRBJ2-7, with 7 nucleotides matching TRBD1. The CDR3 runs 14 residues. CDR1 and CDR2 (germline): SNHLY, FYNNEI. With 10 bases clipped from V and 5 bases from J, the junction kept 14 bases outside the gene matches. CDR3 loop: CATRLTGAKDEQYF. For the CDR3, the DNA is TGTGCCACCAGGTTAACAGGGGCTAAGGACGAGCAGTACTTC. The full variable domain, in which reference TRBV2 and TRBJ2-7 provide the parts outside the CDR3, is EPEVTQTPSHQVTQMGQEVILRCVPISNHLYFYWYRQILGQKVEFLVSFYNNEISEKSEIFDDQFSVERPDGSNFTLKIRSTKLEDSAMYFCATRLTGAKDEQYFGPGTRLTVT.

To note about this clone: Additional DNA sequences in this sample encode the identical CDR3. This CDR3 is CASSLAGGTEAFF. The CDR3 region has the DNA TGTGCCAGCAGTTTAGCAGGGGGAACTGAAGCTTTCTTT. V is TRBV12-3 or TRBV12-4 and J is TRBJ1-1, with D perhaps matching TRBD1 (6 bases). The CDR3 loop spans 13 amino acids. Trimming cost V 0 bases and J 5 bases, with 7 bases left between them.

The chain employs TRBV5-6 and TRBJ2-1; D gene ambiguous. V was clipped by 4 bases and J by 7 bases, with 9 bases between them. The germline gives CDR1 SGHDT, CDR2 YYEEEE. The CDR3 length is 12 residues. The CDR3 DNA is TGTGCCAGCAGCCTCGGCGTTAATGAGCAGTTCTTC. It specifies CASSLGVNEQFF.

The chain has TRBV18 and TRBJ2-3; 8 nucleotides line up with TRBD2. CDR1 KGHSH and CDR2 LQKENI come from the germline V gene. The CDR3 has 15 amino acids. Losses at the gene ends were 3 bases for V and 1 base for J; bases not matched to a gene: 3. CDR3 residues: CASSPRGGGTDTQYF. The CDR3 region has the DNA TGTGCCAGCTCACCCCGGGGGGGCGGCACAGATACGCAGTATTTT.

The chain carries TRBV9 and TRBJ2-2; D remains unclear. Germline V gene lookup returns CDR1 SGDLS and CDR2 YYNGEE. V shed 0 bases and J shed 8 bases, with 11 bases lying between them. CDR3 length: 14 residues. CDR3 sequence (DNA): TGTGCCAGCAGCGTAGTCCAGACCGAGGGGGAGCTGTTTTTT. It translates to CASSVVQTEGELFF. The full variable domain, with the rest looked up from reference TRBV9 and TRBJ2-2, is DSGVTQTPKHLITATGQRVTLRCSPRSGDLSVYWYQQSLDQGLQFLIQYYNGEERAKGNILERFSAQQFPDLHSELNLSSLELGDSALYFCASSVVQTEGELFFGEGSRLTVL.

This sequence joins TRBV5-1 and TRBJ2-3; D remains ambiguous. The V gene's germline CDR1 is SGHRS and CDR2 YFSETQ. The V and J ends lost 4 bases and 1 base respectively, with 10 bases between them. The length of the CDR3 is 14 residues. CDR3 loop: CASSLDPGTDTQYF. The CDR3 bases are TGCGCCAGCAGCCTTGACCCAGGCACAGATACGCAGTATTTT.

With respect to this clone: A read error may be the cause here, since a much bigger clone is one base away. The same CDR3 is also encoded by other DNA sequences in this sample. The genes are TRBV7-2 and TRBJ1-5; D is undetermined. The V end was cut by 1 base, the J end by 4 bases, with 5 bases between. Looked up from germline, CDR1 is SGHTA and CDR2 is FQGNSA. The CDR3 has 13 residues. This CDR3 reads CASSLVKNQPQHF. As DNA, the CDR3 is TGTGCCAGCAGCTTAGTTAAAAATCAGCCCCAGCATTTT.

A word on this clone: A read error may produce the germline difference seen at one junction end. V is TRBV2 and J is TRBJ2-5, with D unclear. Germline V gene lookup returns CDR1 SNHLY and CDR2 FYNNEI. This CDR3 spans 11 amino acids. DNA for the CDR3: TGTGCCAGCATTGAAAGGGAGACCCAGTACTTC. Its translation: CASIERETQYF.

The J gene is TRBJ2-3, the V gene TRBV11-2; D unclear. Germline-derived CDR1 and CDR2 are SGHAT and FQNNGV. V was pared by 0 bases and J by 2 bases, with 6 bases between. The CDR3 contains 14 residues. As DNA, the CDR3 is TGTGCCAGCAGCTTAGACAGGTACACAGATACGCAGTATTTT. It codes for CASSLDRYTDTQYF.